Following are 28 T cell receptor beta chains from one sample sequenced in a study of blood T cells in healthy people across ages. Sample-barcoded 5' priming and a J-beta primer mix drove a second PCR of about 6 to 12 cycles. Each CDR3 protein gets one entry after TCRdb re-called the 5' RACE reads with MiXCR. This table has 700,000 to 800,000 distinct CDR3 sequences, about 40% appearing once. Sequencing was performed on blood. The receptor set was obtained from a woman aged 55-70 years in good health.

This clonotype came up many times. V is TRBV2 and J is TRBJ2-1; D ambiguous. This CDR3 is built from 15 residues. The germline gives CDR1 SNHLY, CDR2 FYNNEI. Trimming took 7 bases from V and 0 from J, leaving 13 bases between them. The CDR3 coding sequence is TGTGCCAGCATTAGGGTCGTAGACTCCTACAATGAGCAGTTCTTC. Translation gives CASIRVVDSYNEQFF.

As concerns this clonotype: One end of the junction fails to match germline, which may point to a read error. This sequence joins TRBV20-1 and TRBJ2-5; tentatively, D is TRBD2 (5 bases). This CDR3 comprises 14 residues. Germline V gene sequence: CDR1 DFQATT, CDR2 SNEGSKA (reference sequence). The CDR3, as DNA: TGCAATGCTAGAGATGCGGGCGGGCCAGAGACCCAGTACTTC. It translates to CNARDAGGPETQYF.

This clonotype was detected only once. A much larger clone is a single base away; this may be a read error. The chain recombines TRBV10-1 with TRBJ2-1; 7 bases are shared with TRBD2. The CDR3 sequence is 13 residues long. CDR1 is WNHNN, CDR2 SYGVQD, per germline (reference sequence). V shed 6 bases and J 5 bases; nucleotides not matched to a gene: 4. The CDR3 protein is CASSGGRNNEQFF. The CDR3 region has the DNA TGCGCCAGCAGCGGGGGGAGGAACAATGAGCAGTTCTTC.

Comments on this clonotype: A read error may account for a junction end that differs from germline. The J gene is TRBJ2-3, the V gene TRBV10-3, with a possible D match to TRBD2 (6 bases). The CDR3 length is 19 residues. Per germline, CDR1 ENHRY and CDR2 SYGVKD. CDR3 nucleotides: TGTGCCCTCAGGCCGGGACTGGGCGCATACAGTTCTAGCACAGATACGCAGTATTTT. Amino acids: CALRPGLGAYSSSTDTQYF.

V and J are TRBV4-2 and TRBJ2-3, with 8 bases lining up with TRBD2. Germline-derived CDR1 and CDR2 are LGHNA and YNFKEQ. Germline trimming cut 0 bases from V and 2 bases from J; bases unmatched to any gene: 1. This CDR3 has 15 residues. CDR3 in DNA: TGTGCCAGCAGCCAAGAGCGGGGGGACACAGATACGCAGTATTTT. This codes for CASSQERGDTDTQYF.

This clonotype occurred a few times. This chain joins TRBV27 and TRBJ1-6; D is unclear. CDR3 length: 13 residues. Germline V gene data show CDR1 as MNHEY and CDR2 as SMNVEV (reference sequence). V shed 2 bases and J shed 10 bases, with 9 bases lying between them. The CDR3 loop reads CASSLGEYSPLHF. In DNA form, the CDR3 reads TGTGCCAGCAGTTTAGGGGAATACTCACCCCTCCACTTT.

This chain connects TRBV20-1 to TRBJ1-5; D remains ambiguous. V gave up 4 bases and J gave up 0 bases, with 7 bases separating them. CDR1 and CDR2 from the germline V gene are DFQATT and SNEGSKA (reference sequence). This CDR3 region has 13 residues. The CDR3 region has the DNA TGCAGTGCTACAGAGTATAGCAATCAGCCCCAGCATTTT. It is translated as CSATEYSNQPQHF.

CDR3 region: CASSYSGQWGYTF. The CDR3 DNA reads TGTGCCAGCAGTTACTCAGGACAGTGGGGCTACACCTTC. The gene calls are TRBV6-5 and TRBJ1-2, with a weak D call TRBD1 (6 bases). Trimming removed 0 bases at V and 8 bases at J, with 10 bases between. Germline CDR1 and CDR2: MNHEY and SVGAGI. CDR3 length: 13 amino acids.

The J gene is TRBJ2-1, the V gene TRBV20-1; 10 bases align to TRBD1. The trim removed 3 bases at V and 5 bases at J, leaving 7 bases unmatched. This CDR3 spans 15 amino acids. Germline CDR1 and CDR2: DFQATT and SNEGSKA (reference sequence). The CDR3 DNA reads as TGCAGTGCTAGGGCCGGGACAGGGGCGGACAATGAGCAGTTCTTC. This translates into CSARAGTGADNEQFF.

This chain connects TRBV9 to TRBJ2-5; 8 bases fit TRBD2. CDR1 is SGDLS and CDR2 is YYNGEE in the germline V gene. CDR3 length: 16 residues. J gave up 11 bases and V 2 bases, and 17 bases lay outside the gene matches. CDR3 sequence reads: CASSVFSGTDYNEQYF. The CDR3 coding sequence is TGTGCCAGCAGCGTCTTTAGCGGGACTGACTACAATGAGCAGTACTTC. The entire variable domain, with the rest obtained from reference TRBV9 and TRBJ2-5, is as follows: DSGVTQTPKHLITATGQRVTLRCSPRSGDLSVYWYQQSLDQGLQFLIQYYNGEERAKGNILERFSAQQFPDLHSELNLSSLELGDSALYFCASSVFSGTDYNEQYFGPGTRLLVL.

The chain has TRBV7-6 and TRBJ2-3, with D perhaps given as TRBD1 or TRBD2 (5 bases each). V gave up 1 base and J gave up 6 bases, with 17 bases separating them. This CDR3 is built from 16 residues. Per germline, CDR1 SGHVS and CDR2 FNYEAQ. For the CDR3, the DNA is TGTGCCAGCAGCTTAGAAGGGACCGCATCCCGGGATACGCAGTATTTT. It codes for CASSLEGTASRDTQYF.

This clonotype turned up a few times. The V gene is TRBV20-1, the J gene TRBJ2-5; 10 bases line up with TRBD2. This CDR3 contains 14 residues. V lost 3 bases, J lost 3 bases, and 4 bases stayed unmatched. Germline lookup yields CDR1 DFQATT and CDR2 SNEGSKA (reference sequence). The DNA of the CDR3 is TGCAGTGCTAGCCTGGGACTAGCGAAAGAGACCCAGTACTTC. Protein: CSASLGLAKETQYF.

A word on this clonotype: A clone one base away is much larger, so this may be a read error. V is TRBV4-1 and J is TRBJ2-7; the D is unclear. The CDR3 is 13 amino acids. Germline V lookup: CDR1 MGHRA, CDR2 YSYEKL. The CDR3 spells CASGQDHGYEQYF. The CDR3 region has the DNA TGCGCCAGCGGCCAAGATCATGGCTACGAGCAGTACTTC.

To note about this clonotype: A much larger clone lies a single base off, so this may be a read error. V usage is TRBV3-1 and J usage is TRBJ2-7, with D perhaps TRBD1 or TRBD2 (5 bases each). In germline, CDR1 is LGHDT, CDR2 YNNKEL (reference sequence). This CDR3 is 17 amino acids long. V lost 4 bases, J lost 5 bases, and 24 bases lay in between. Here the CDR3 reads CASSLGAPGAWKNEQYF. DNA of the CDR3: TGTGCCAGCAGCCTAGGGGCACCCGGGGCTTGGAAGAACGAGCAGTACTTC.

The chain couples TRBV7-7 to TRBJ2-1; a possible D gene is TRBD2 (6 bases). This CDR3 is 13 amino acids long. Trimming stripped 4 bases from V and 7 bases from J, with 11 bases between. CDR1 is SSHAT and CDR2 is FNYEAQ in the germline V gene (reference sequence). The CDR3 DNA sequence: TGTGCCAGCAGCTCGTCGAGCGGGAATGAGCAGTTCTTC. It is translated as CASSSSSGNEQFF.

The chain carries TRBV27 and TRBJ1-6, with D possibly TRBD1 on 6 matching bases. V was cut by 6 bases and J by 6 bases, with 18 bases left in between. This CDR3 contains 16 residues. CDR1 is MNHEY, CDR2 SMNVEV, per germline (reference sequence). CDR3 sequence (DNA): TGTGCCAGCAGAATACCGGGGGCAGAGGTTAATTCACCCCTCCACTTT. It codes for CASRIPGAEVNSPLHF.

The chain is built from TRBV7-8 and TRBJ1-1; D might be TRBD1 (6 bases). Trimming stripped 7 bases from V and 2 bases from J, with 11 bases between. The CDR3 runs to 13 residues. CDR1 and CDR2 (germline): SGHVS, FQNEAQ. The CDR3 here is CASTHRANTEAFF. Here the CDR3 DNA reads TGTGCCAGCACGCACAGGGCTAACACTGAAGCTTTCTTT. Variable domain in full (rest from reference TRBV7-8 and TRBJ1-1): GAGVSQSPRYKVAKRGQDVALRCDPISGHVSLFWYQQALGQGPEFLTYFQNEAQLDKSGLPSDRFFAERPEGSVSTLKIQRTQQEDSAVYLCASTHRANTEAFFGQGTRLTVV.

V usage is TRBV7-9 and J usage is TRBJ1-5, with TRBD1 as a possible D gene (5 bases). Trimming took 3 bases from V and 6 from J, leaving 12 bases between them. CDR3 length: 14 residues. The germline V gene has CDR1 SEHNR and CDR2 FQNEAQ (reference sequence). CDR3 in DNA: TGTGCCAGCAGCTTCGAGATAGGGACTCAGCCCCAGCATTTT. As protein: CASSFEIGTQPQHF.

With regard to this clonotype: At one of its ends the junction is not consistent with the germline gene, which may arise from a read error. The genes are TRBV6-1 and TRBJ2-5; possibly TRBD2 for D (6 bases). Germline V gives CDR1 MNHNS, CDR2 SASEGT. The CDR3 extends over 12 amino acids. The CDR3 here is CASSEGDSTPYF. The CDR3 DNA follows: TGTGCCAGCAGTGAAGGGGACTCTACCCCGTACTTC.

This clonotype has more than one count but fewer than ten. The chain combines TRBV27 with TRBJ2-3; no reliable D call. The CDR3 spans 13 residues. CDR1 and CDR2 (germline): MNHEY, SMNVEV (reference sequence). Trimming removed 4 bases from V and 8 bases from J, with 13 bases in between. For the CDR3, the DNA is TGTGCCAGCAGTTCCTGGACCGCGCTTACGCAGTATTTT. It translates to CASSSWTALTQYF.

The CDR3 nucleotides read TGCAGTGCAAACCCCGGGACCTCGAAGGGGGCCGAGCAGTACTTC. Protein product: CSANPGTSKGAEQYF. The genes are TRBV20-1 and TRBJ2-7; 7 nucleotides line up with TRBD1. V shed 6 bases, J shed 6 bases, and the junction held 17 bases outside the gene matches. The length of the CDR3 is 15 residues. Per germline, CDR1 DFQATT and CDR2 SNEGSKA (reference sequence).

The V call is TRBV18, the J call TRBJ2-7, with TRBD2 matching 12 bases. Germline assignment: CDR1 KGHSH and CDR2 LQKENI. The CDR3 spans 15 residues. The ends lost 2 bases at V and 5 bases at J; junction bases unmatched: 4. Here the CDR3 reads CASSPSLAGGNEQYF. DNA of the CDR3: TGTGCCAGCTCACCATCACTAGCGGGAGGAAACGAGCAGTACTTC.

V gene TRBV20-1 combines with J gene TRBJ2-1; 9 nucleotides match TRBD1. Germline V lookup: CDR1 DFQATT, CDR2 SNEGSKA (reference sequence). The CDR3 is 14 residues long. Trimming at V came to 8 bases and at J to 7 bases, leaving 12 bases not matched to a gene. CDR3 sequence: CSRELDRGWNEQFF. CDR3 bases: TGCAGTCGGGAGTTGGACAGGGGATGGAATGAGCAGTTCTTC.

The chain uses TRBV20-1 and TRBJ1-4; D is unclear. Trimming took 5 bases from V and 7 from J, leaving 14 bases between them. The CDR3 has 13 amino acids. CDR1 DFQATT and CDR2 SNEGSKA come from the germline V gene (reference sequence). The CDR3 nucleotides read TGCAGTGCTGACGGGATAACGGGTGAAAAACTGTTTTTT. Translation: CSADGITGEKLFF.

The chain uses TRBV20-1 and TRBJ1-2; the match to TRBD1 covers 11 bases. The CDR3 is 12 residues long. V was pared by 8 bases and J by 7 bases, with 6 bases of the junction left unmatched. CDR1 and CDR2 from the germline V gene are DFQATT and SNEGSKA (reference sequence). The CDR3 nucleotides are TGCAGTTCCGGACAGGGGGCAGGTGGCTACACCTTC. The encoded protein is CSSGQGAGGYTF.

The chain has TRBV29-1 and TRBJ1-2; TRBD1 aligns across 7 bases. The CDR3 has 14 amino acids. V lost 6 bases to trimming and J lost 1 base; unmatched junction nucleotides: 8. Germline V lookup: CDR1 SQVTM, CDR2 ANQGSEA. CDR3 coding DNA: TGCAGCGTGGCGACAGGGAAGTATAACTATGGCTACACCTTC. Amino acid sequence: CSVATGKYNYGYTF.

The V call is TRBV20-1, the J call TRBJ2-7; TRBD2 matches 9 bases. The CDR3 runs 14 residues. From germline, CDR1 is DFQATT and CDR2 SNEGSKA (reference sequence). The V and J ends lost 4 bases and 7 bases, in that order; junction bases with no gene match: 11. CDR3 DNA: TGCAGTGCTATCGGCCTAGCGGGGTACAATGAGCAGTACTTC. It codes for CSAIGLAGYNEQYF.

CDR3 bases: TGCAGCGTTTCAGGGGGCGTCCGTTCTTTCTACGAGCAGTACTTC. Translated, it gives CSVSGGVRSFYEQYF. The chain links TRBV29-1 to TRBJ2-7; 8 nucleotides agree with TRBD1. J lost 3 bases, V lost 5 bases, and 12 bases had no gene match. The germline V gene encodes CDR1 SQVTM and CDR2 ANQGSEA. CDR3 length: 15 residues.